The sequence of this T cell receptor (beta chain) was determined in a study of regulatory dendritic cells for organ transplantation. Study-level findings and limits: Resting memory CD8+ T cells held the most alloreactive clonotypes. Naive CD4+ and CD8+ repertoires were highly diverse; memory CD8+ was most oligoclonal. Regulatory dendritic cells appeared to expand memory CD8+ clones less than mature ones.

On this clone itself: Its antigen is unidentified.

Sequenced by immunoSEQ multiplex PCR; TCRdb stores in-frame clones only, minus some. Counted here are 30,000 or so clones, roughly 84% occurring once; the ten biggest clones make up roughly 0.4%. CD4+ or CD8+ T cells were sorted as naive CD45RA+ or memory CD45RO+. After removal of 3 bases from V and 4 bases from J, the junction contained 1 base not matched to a gene. This CDR3 spans 14 amino acids. Germline assignment: CDR1 MNHNS and CDR2 SASEGT. The rearrangement joins TRBV6-1 to TRBJ1-5, with TRBD1 identical over 9 bases. The sequenced material came from naive CD8+ T cells from blood. Subset denoted: CD45RA+ naive T cells. This receptor was obtained from a human donor in good health. The DNA of the CDR3 is TGTGCCAGCAGTGAGACAGGGGGGAATCAGCCCCAGCATTTT. The encoded protein is CASSETGGNQPQHF.